Listed below are T cell receptor beta chains from one sample, sequenced in a study of naive and memory T cell subsets. One entry per CDR3 protein, called by TCRdb with MiXCR from the 5' RACE reads. The sample gives 50,000 to 65,000 distinct CDR3 sequences, more than 7.5% of which show up once; around a tenth is in the top ten. The receptors stem from a female donor in good health. Each CDR3 is given with its conserved first and last residue.

V gene	J gene	CDR3 length	CDR3 protein
TRBV2	TRBJ1-6	15	CASTSAGGGSSPLHF
TRBV18	TRBJ1-1	16	CASSPSGTGRSPEAFF
TRBV7-2	TRBJ1-1	14	CASSLGGGYTEAFF
TRBV11-3	TRBJ2-1	13	CASSFAGTGEQFF
TRBV19	TRBJ1-2	13	CASINQGFDGDTF
TRBV12-5	TRBJ2-3	16	CASGLVLGQSTDTQYF
TRBV12-3/TRBV12-4	TRBJ1-2	14	CASSLTRRVQGYTF
TRBV3-1	TRBJ1-1	14	CASSPGDRNTEAFF
TRBV24-1	TRBJ1-1	14	CATYPQDRDTEAFF
TRBV6-1	TRBJ1-5	13	CASRTRDNQPQHF
TRBV15	TRBJ1-6	18	CATSRVTGHSSYNSPLHF
TRBV6-2/TRBV6-3	TRBJ2-2	12	CASSYSAGELFF
TRBV5-4	TRBJ1-2	14	CASSPGGTNYGYTF
TRBV5-1	TRBJ1-5	15	CASSTGTGGYQPQHF
TRBV5-4	TRBJ2-3	16	CASSLRLAAGTDTQYF
TRBV4-1	TRBJ2-1	16	CASSQVGRRGYNEQFF
TRBV28	TRBJ2-7	12	CASSLLPYEQYF
TRBV6-6	TRBJ2-2	18	CASSSNVPTGGTTGELFF
TRBV7-2	TRBJ1-2	14	CASSSRVENYGYTF
TRBV27	TRBJ1-2	13	CASAMGQGHGYTF
TRBV30	TRBJ2-2	14	CAWRTETNTGELFF
TRBV6-5	TRBJ1-1	14	CASSYSGTDIGAFF
TRBV5-6	TRBJ1-2	13	CASTLQGAYGYTF
TRBV9	TRBJ1-1	13	CASSAQGFTEAFF
TRBV5-1	TRBJ1-6	15	CASSLGEAYNSPLHF
TRBV7-3	TRBJ1-5	21	CASSSPLRQGALSNYNQPQHF
TRBV24-1	TRBJ2-1	15	CATSDSPAGAGLWVF
TRBV5-4	TRBJ2-3	14	CASSFNGGADTQYF
TRBV7-2	TRBJ2-1	16	CASSTRTSGGTGEQFF
TRBV6-5	TRBJ1-5	15	CASRASAPPNQPQHF
TRBV7-2	TRBJ2-5	15	CASSTRRSSQETQYF
TRBV5-1	TRBJ1-1	13	CASSSGMNTEAFF
TRBV11-2	TRBJ2-7	16	CASSLTGAGPSYEQYF
TRBV27	TRBJ2-7	14	CASSLSGALYEQYF
TRBV12-3/TRBV12-4	TRBJ2-2	12	CASSFGGRELFF
TRBV6-6	TRBJ1-2	14	CASSPGTSVGGYTF
TRBV20-1	TRBJ2-4	13	CSAYREAKNIQYF
TRBV6-6	TRBJ1-5	16	CASSRAGGDANQPQHF
TRBV5-4	TRBJ2-1	13	CASSLAGEAEQFF
TRBV4-1	TRBJ1-1	13	CASRRGASTEAFF
TRBV5-1	TRBJ2-3	15	CASSSTRIFPDTQYF
TRBV14	TRBJ1-6	16	CASSQDASRYNSPLHF
TRBV12-3/TRBV12-4	TRBJ2-4	13	CASSLELPNIQYF
TRBV5-4	TRBJ1-5	14	CASSTGTVDQPQHF
TRBV5-1	TRBJ2-3	15	CASSLGTSGTDTQYF
TRBV20-1	TRBJ2-7	13	CSAKGQEDYEQYF
TRBV6-1	TRBJ2-2	15	CASRNPGTVPGELFF
TRBV4-1	TRBJ2-5	13	CASSRTNQETQYF
TRBV4-2	TRBJ1-3	14	CASSQRGGRNTIYF
TRBV12-3/TRBV12-4	TRBJ2-1	16	CASSQGSGTSSDEQFF